The entry below describes one T cell receptor (beta chain). Germline CDR1 is SQVTM and CDR2 is ANQGSEA. V shed 5 bases, J shed 1 base, and the junction held 1 base outside the gene matches. CDR3 size: 12 residues. This sample was taken from a study of T-cell memory formation after mild COVID-19. TCRdb called the 5' RACE reads again in MiXCR, with one record for every CDR3 protein. The profile shows about 290,000 distinct CDR3 sequences, more than 15% of them singletons. Sequenced sample: PBMCs or a T cell subset sorted from them (not recorded which). This clonotype was obtained from a man in his late teens or twenties who had mild COVID-19 (a few samples of this study predate the infection). Cell type and time point are not known. The chain uses TRBV29-1 and TRBJ1-1; 7 nucleotides align to TRBD1. In nucleotides, the CDR3 is TGCAGCGTTCGACAGGGGAACACTGAAGCTTTCTTT. Translation gives CSVRQGNTEAFF.